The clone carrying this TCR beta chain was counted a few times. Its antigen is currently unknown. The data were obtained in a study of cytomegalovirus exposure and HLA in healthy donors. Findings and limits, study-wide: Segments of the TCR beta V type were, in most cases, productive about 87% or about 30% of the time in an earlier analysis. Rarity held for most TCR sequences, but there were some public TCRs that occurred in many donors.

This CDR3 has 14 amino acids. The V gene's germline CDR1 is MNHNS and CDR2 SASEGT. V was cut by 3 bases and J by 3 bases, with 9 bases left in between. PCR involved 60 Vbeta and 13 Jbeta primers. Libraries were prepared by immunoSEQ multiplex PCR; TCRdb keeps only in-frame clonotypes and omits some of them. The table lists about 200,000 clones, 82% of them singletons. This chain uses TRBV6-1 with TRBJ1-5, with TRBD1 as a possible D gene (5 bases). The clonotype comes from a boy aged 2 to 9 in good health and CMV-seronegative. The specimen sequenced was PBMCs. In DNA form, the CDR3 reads TGTGCCAGCAGTGACAGGGAGGTCAATCAGCCCCAGCATTTT. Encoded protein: CASSDREVNQPQHF.